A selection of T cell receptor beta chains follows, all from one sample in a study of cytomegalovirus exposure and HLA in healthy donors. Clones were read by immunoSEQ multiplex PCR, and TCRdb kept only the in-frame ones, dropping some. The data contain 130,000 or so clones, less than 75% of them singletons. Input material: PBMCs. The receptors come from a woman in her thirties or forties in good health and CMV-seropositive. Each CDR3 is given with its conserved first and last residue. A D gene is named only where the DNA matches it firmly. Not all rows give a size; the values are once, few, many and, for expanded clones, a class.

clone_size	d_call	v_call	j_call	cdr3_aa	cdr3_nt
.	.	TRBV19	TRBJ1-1	CASIPDRRTEAFF	TGTGCCAGTATCCCCGACAGGCGCACTGAAGCTTTCTTT
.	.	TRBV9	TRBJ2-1	CASSTLGGEQFF	TGTGCCAGCAGCACACTCGGAGGCGAGCAGTTCTTC
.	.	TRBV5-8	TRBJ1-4	CASSPDVGAGGKLFF	TGTGCCAGCAGCCCCGATGTGGGGGCCGGTGGGAAACTGTTTTTT
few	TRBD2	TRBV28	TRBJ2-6	CASSPGGTGANVLTF	TGTGCCAGCAGTCCGGGGGGGACTGGGGCCAACGTCCTGACTTTC
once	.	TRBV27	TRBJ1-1	CASSLREMNTEAFF	TGTGCCAGCAGTTTGAGAGAGATGAACACTGAAGCTTTCTTT
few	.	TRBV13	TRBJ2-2	CASSSILDRGTGELFF	TGTGCCAGCAGCTCTATCCTCGATAGGGGAACCGGGGAGCTGTTTTTT
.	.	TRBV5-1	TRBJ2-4	CASSSNALIDLAKNIQYF	TGCGCCAGCAGTTCCAACGCTTTGATCGACTTAGCCAAAAACATTCAGTACTTC
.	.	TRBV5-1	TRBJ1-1	CASSLFGMSTEAFF	TGCGCCAGCAGCTTGTTCGGGATGTCCACTGAAGCTTTCTTT
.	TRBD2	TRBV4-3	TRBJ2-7	CASSQDSSGGYYEQYF	TGCGCCAGCAGCCAGGATTCTAGCGGGGGTTACTACGAGCAGTACTTC
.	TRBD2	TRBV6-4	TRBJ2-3	CASSATGGAGDTQYF	TGTGCCAGCAGTGCGACCGGGGGGGCAGGGGATACGCAGTATTTT
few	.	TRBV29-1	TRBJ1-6	CSVGGENNSPLHF	TGCAGCGTTGGGGGGGAAAATAATTCACCCCTCCACTTT
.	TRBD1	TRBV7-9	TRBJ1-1	CASSASGQFTEAFF	TGTGCCAGCAGCGCCTCGGGACAGTTCACTGAAGCTTTCTTT
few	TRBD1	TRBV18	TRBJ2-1	CASSSGQNNEQFF	TGTGCCAGCTCATCGGGACAGAACAATGAGCAGTTCTTC
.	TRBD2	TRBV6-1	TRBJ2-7	CASTRAGGSYEQYF	TGTGCCAGCACCAGAGCGGGGGGAAGCTACGAGCAGTACTTC
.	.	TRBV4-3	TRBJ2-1	CASSQAVGQQFF	TGCGCCAGCAGCCAGGCGGTAGGCCAGCAGTTCTTC
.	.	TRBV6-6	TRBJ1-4	CASRRGGRRVNEKLFF	TGTGCCAGCAGACGGGGAGGGCGGAGGGTGAATGAAAAACTGTTTTTT
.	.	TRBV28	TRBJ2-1	CASRSRDLARHEQFF	TGTGCCAGCAGGAGTCGGGACTTAGCTCGGCATGAGCAGTTCTTC
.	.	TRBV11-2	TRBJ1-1	CASSLDTLNTEAFF	TGTGCCAGCAGCTTAGACACTTTGAACACTGAAGCTTTCTTT
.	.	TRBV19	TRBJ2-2	CASLTGNTGELFF	TGTGCCAGCTTGACAGGGAACACCGGGGAGCTGTTTTTT
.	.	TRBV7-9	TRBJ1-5	CASSLIGGPQHF	TGTGCCAGCAGCTTAATCGGTGGGCCCCAGCATTTT
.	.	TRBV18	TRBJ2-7	CASSPRAASYEQYF	TGTGCCAGCTCACCGAGGGCGGCGTCCTACGAGCAGTACTTC
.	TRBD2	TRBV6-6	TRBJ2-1	CATLPTGGAHNEQFF	TGTGCCACCTTACCTACGGGGGGTGCTCACAATGAGCAGTTCTTC
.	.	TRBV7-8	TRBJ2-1	CASSPQGYNEQFF	TGCGCCAGCAGCCCTCAGGGATACAATGAGCAGTTCTTC
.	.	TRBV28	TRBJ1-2	CASSFGYGYTF	TGTGCCAGCAGTTTCGGCTATGGCTACACCTTC
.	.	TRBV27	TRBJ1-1	CASSFYREAFF	TGTGCCAGCAGTTTCTACAGGGAAGCTTTCTTT
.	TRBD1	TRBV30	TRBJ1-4	CAWRDRGNEKLFF	TGTGCCTGGAGGGACAGGGGGAATGAAAAACTGTTTTTT
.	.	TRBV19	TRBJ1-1	CASSIGGYTEAFF	TGTGCCAGTAGTATAGGGGGCTACACTGAAGCTTTCTTT
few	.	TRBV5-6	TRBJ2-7	CASSLGGLLDHEQYF	TGTGCCAGCAGCTTGGGAGGACTCCTAGACCACGAGCAGTACTTC
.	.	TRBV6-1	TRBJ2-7	CASSLLDSYEQYF	TGTGCCAGCAGTCTTCTAGACTCCTACGAGCAGTACTTC
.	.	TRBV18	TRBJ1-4	CASSLGSLTTNEKLFF	TGTGCCAGCTCACTGGGCAGTCTTACGACTAATGAAAAACTGTTTTTT
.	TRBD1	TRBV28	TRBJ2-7	CASSLTGQGIYEQYF	TGTGCCAGCAGCCTAACAGGACAGGGGATTTACGAGCAGTACTTC
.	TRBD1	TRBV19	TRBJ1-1	CASKGQPNTEAFF	TGTGCCAGTAAGGGACAGCCCAACACTGAAGCTTTCTTT
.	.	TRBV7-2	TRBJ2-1	CASSFAQGNYNEQFF	TGTGCCAGCAGCTTCGCGCAGGGAAATTACAATGAGCAGTTCTTC
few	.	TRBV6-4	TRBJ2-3	CASSEQGTDTQYF	TGTGCCAGCAGTGAACAGGGCACAGATACGCAGTATTTT
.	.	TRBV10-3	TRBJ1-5	CAIRAPKGGEGNQPQHF	TGTGCCATCAGAGCACCGAAGGGGGGGGAAGGCAATCAGCCCCAGCATTTT
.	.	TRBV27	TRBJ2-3	CASRGREVTDTQYF	TGTGCCAGCAGGGGCAGGGAGGTCACAGATACGCAGTATTTT
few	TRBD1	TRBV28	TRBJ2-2	CASKSPGTGRTGELFF	TGTGCCAGCAAATCGCCGGGGACAGGGAGGACCGGGGAGCTGTTTTTT
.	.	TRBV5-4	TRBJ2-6	CASSLGTGSGANVLTF	TGTGCCAGCAGCTTGGGAACAGGGTCTGGGGCCAACGTCCTGACTTTC
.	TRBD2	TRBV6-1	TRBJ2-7	CATLGLAGDLYEQYF	TGTGCCACACTGGGACTAGCGGGGGACCTCTACGAGCAGTACTTC
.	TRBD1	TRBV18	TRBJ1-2	CASSPFDRADGYTF	TGTGCCAGCTCACCCTTCGACAGGGCGGATGGCTACACCTTC
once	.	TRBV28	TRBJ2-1	CAIVAESSYNEQFF	TGTGCCATCGTAGCGGAGAGCTCCTACAATGAGCAGTTCTTC
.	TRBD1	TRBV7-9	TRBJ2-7	CASSLAPGTGRYEQYF	TGTGCCAGCAGCTTAGCCCCCGGGACAGGGCGATACGAGCAGTACTTC
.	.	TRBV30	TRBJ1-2	CAWSNPAGYGYTF	TGTGCCTGGAGTAATCCGGCAGGGTATGGCTACACCTTC